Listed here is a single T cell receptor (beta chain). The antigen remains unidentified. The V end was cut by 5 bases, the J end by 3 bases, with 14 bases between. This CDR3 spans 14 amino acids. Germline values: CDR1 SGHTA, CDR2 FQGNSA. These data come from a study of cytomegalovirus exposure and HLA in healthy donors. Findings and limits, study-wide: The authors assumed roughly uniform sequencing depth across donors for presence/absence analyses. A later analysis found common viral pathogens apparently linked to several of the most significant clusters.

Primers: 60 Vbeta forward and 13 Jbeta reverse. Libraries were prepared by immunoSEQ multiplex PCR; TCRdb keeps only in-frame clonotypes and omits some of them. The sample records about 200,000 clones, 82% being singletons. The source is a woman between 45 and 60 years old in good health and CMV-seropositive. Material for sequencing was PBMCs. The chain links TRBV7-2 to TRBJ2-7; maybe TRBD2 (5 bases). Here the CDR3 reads CASSPGSYYYEQYF. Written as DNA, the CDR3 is TGTGCCAGCAGCCCGGGGAGTTATTACTACGAGCAGTACTTC.